This is a list of T cell receptor beta chains from one sample in a study of cytotoxic CD8 clonotypes in ibrutinib-treated CLL. This table comes from immunoSEQ multiplex PCR, and its TCRdb copy is limited to in-frame clones, with some not included. The profile shows hundreds of thousands of clones, under 80% of them singletons. The sequences come from PBMCs, collected after 24 months of ibrutinib treatment. All receptors come from a human donor with chronic lymphocytic leukemia. The CDR3 runs from the conserved cysteine through the conserved F or W. D genes are given only for firm matches. Size values are once, few and many counts, or a class for expanded clones, and some rows have none.

v_gene: TRBV27; d_gene: -; abundance: -; j_gene: TRBJ2-7; CDR3aa: CASSLRQIDYEQYF; CDR3nt: TGTGCCAGCAGTTTACGCCAAATTGACTACGAGCAGTACTTC
v_gene: TRBV2; d_gene: TRBD1; abundance: -; j_gene: TRBJ1-1; CDR3aa: CASSGGGTLNTEAFF; CDR3nt: TGTGCCAGCAGTGGAGGGGGCACCCTGAACACTGAAGCTTTCTTT
v_gene: TRBV7-2; d_gene: -; abundance: -; j_gene: TRBJ2-5; CDR3aa: CASSIRGRIQETQYF; CDR3nt: TGTGCCAGCAGCATCCGGGGCCGGATCCAAGAGACCCAGTACTTC
v_gene: TRBV20-1; d_gene: -; abundance: -; j_gene: TRBJ2-7; CDR3aa: CSAGEDYEQYF; CDR3nt: TGCAGTGCAGGGGAAGACTACGAGCAGTACTTC
v_gene: TRBV6-5; d_gene: TRBD1; abundance: -; j_gene: TRBJ1-1; CDR3aa: CASSYSWTGVTEAFF; CDR3nt: TGTGCCAGCAGTTACAGTTGGACAGGGGTTACTGAAGCTTTCTTT
v_gene: TRBV9; d_gene: -; abundance: once; j_gene: TRBJ2-1; CDR3aa: CASSVRVHNEQFF; CDR3nt: TGTGCCAGCAGCGTTCGGGTGCACAATGAGCAGTTCTTC
v_gene: TRBV2; d_gene: TRBD1; abundance: many; j_gene: TRBJ2-5; CDR3aa: CASSEIDRGETQYF; CDR3nt: TGTGCCAGCAGTGAAATCGACAGGGGGGAGACCCAGTACTTC
v_gene: TRBV7-2; d_gene: TRBD2; abundance: -; j_gene: TRBJ2-3; CDR3aa: CASSSRLAGVRRVADTQYF; CDR3nt: TGTGCCAGCAGCTCCCGACTAGCGGGAGTGAGACGGGTGGCAGATACGCAGTATTTT
v_gene: TRBV25-1; d_gene: -; abundance: -; j_gene: TRBJ2-1; CDR3aa: CASGPAGTYNEQFF; CDR3nt: TGTGCCAGTGGCCCGGCGGGAACATACAATGAGCAGTTCTTC
v_gene: TRBV14; d_gene: -; abundance: -; j_gene: TRBJ2-5; CDR3aa: CASSHREGTQYF; CDR3nt: TGTGCCAGCAGCCACAGGGAAGGGACCCAGTACTTC
v_gene: TRBV4-3; d_gene: -; abundance: -; j_gene: TRBJ2-3; CDR3aa: CASSPTRGVDTQYF; CDR3nt: TGCGCCAGCAGCCCCACGAGAGGGGTGGATACGCAGTATTTT
v_gene: TRBV5-4; d_gene: TRBD2; abundance: -; j_gene: TRBJ2-3; CDR3aa: CASSIPGLAADTQYF; CDR3nt: TGTGCCAGCAGTATACCGGGACTAGCGGCAGATACGCAGTATTTT
v_gene: TRBV30; d_gene: TRBD1; abundance: -; j_gene: TRBJ2-2; CDR3aa: CAWLYRGLVGELFF; CDR3nt: TGTGCCTGGCTTTACAGGGGGCTCGTCGGGGAGCTGTTTTTT
v_gene: TRBV7-3; d_gene: TRBD2; abundance: -; j_gene: TRBJ2-1; CDR3aa: CASSLWASGEGEQFF; CDR3nt: TGTGCCAGCAGCTTATGGGCTAGCGGGGAGGGTGAGCAGTTCTTC
v_gene: TRBV27; d_gene: TRBD2; abundance: -; j_gene: TRBJ2-3; CDR3aa: CASSFLPAGRDTQYF; CDR3nt: TGTGCCAGCAGTTTTCTCCCTGCCGGGAGGGATACGCAGTATTTT
v_gene: TRBV4-2; d_gene: TRBD2; abundance: -; j_gene: TRBJ2-7; CDR3aa: CASSQDPSGLAIDYEQYF; CDR3nt: TGTGCCAGCAGCCAAGATCCCTCCGGACTAGCGATAGACTACGAGCAGTACTTC
v_gene: TRBV6-6; d_gene: TRBD2; abundance: -; j_gene: TRBJ2-3; CDR3aa: CASSYSVAGGEDTQYF; CDR3nt: TGTGCCAGCAGTTACTCTGTAGCGGGAGGTGAAGATACGCAGTATTTT
v_gene: TRBV11-2; d_gene: -; abundance: once; j_gene: TRBJ1-5; CDR3aa: CASSSTTGWGQPQHF; CDR3nt: TGTGCCAGCAGCTCCACTACAGGGTGGGGTCAGCCCCAGCATTTT
v_gene: TRBV28; d_gene: TRBD1; abundance: -; j_gene: TRBJ2-7; CDR3aa: CASSPGQSYEQYF; CDR3nt: TGTGCCAGCAGCCCGGGACAGTCCTACGAGCAGTACTTC
v_gene: TRBV9; d_gene: -; abundance: -; j_gene: TRBJ2-5; CDR3aa: CASSLEGVWETQYF; CDR3nt: TGTGCCAGCAGCTTGGAAGGGGTTTGGGAGACCCAGTACTTC
v_gene: TRBV13; d_gene: -; abundance: -; j_gene: TRBJ1-5; CDR3aa: CASSLDSQPQHF; CDR3nt: TGTGCCAGCAGCTTAGACAGTCAGCCCCAGCATTTT
v_gene: TRBV14; d_gene: -; abundance: -; j_gene: TRBJ2-4; CDR3aa: CASSQGDTLNIQYF; CDR3nt: TGTGCCAGCAGCCAAGGAGATACCTTAAACATTCAGTACTTC
v_gene: TRBV9; d_gene: TRBD2; abundance: once; j_gene: TRBJ2-1; CDR3aa: CASTQALAGGYNEQFF; CDR3nt: TGTGCCAGCACCCAAGCCCTAGCGGGGGGTTACAATGAGCAGTTCTTC
v_gene: TRBV5-1; d_gene: TRBD1; abundance: -; j_gene: TRBJ1-1; CDR3aa: CASSPGQKNTEAFF; CDR3nt: TGCGCCAGCAGCCCGGGACAGAAGAACACTGAAGCTTTCTTT
v_gene: TRBV5-1; d_gene: -; abundance: -; j_gene: TRBJ2-7; CDR3aa: CASSLDYREQYF; CDR3nt: TGCGCCAGCAGCTTGGATTACCGGGAGCAGTACTTC
v_gene: TRBV27; d_gene: TRBD1; abundance: -; j_gene: TRBJ2-1; CDR3aa: CASRTGTGGASHNEQFF; CDR3nt: TGTGCCAGCAGAACCGGGACAGGGGGAGCTAGCCACAATGAGCAGTTCTTC
v_gene: TRBV6-5; d_gene: -; abundance: -; j_gene: TRBJ2-3; CDR3aa: CASSSRVAASTDTQYF; CDR3nt: TGTGCCAGCAGTTCCCGGGTAGCGGCTAGCACAGATACGCAGTATTTT
v_gene: TRBV19; d_gene: -; abundance: -; j_gene: TRBJ2-2; CDR3aa: CATKWGGGGVTGELFF; CDR3nt: TGTGCCACCAAGTGGGGAGGTGGAGGGGTCACCGGGGAGCTGTTTTTT
v_gene: TRBV7-6; d_gene: -; abundance: -; j_gene: TRBJ1-2; CDR3aa: CASSLVLGRLDYGYTF; CDR3nt: TGTGCCAGCAGCTTAGTATTAGGTCGACTAGACTATGGCTACACCTTC
v_gene: TRBV27; d_gene: TRBD1; abundance: -; j_gene: TRBJ2-7; CDR3aa: CASRWTGSYEQYF; CDR3nt: TGTGCCAGCAGGTGGACAGGCTCCTACGAGCAGTACTTC
v_gene: TRBV27; d_gene: -; abundance: -; j_gene: TRBJ2-2; CDR3aa: CASRENTGELFF; CDR3nt: TGTGCCAGCAGGGAGAACACCGGGGAGCTGTTTTTT
v_gene: TRBV28; d_gene: -; abundance: -; j_gene: TRBJ1-4; CDR3aa: CASSPTVEKLFF; CDR3nt: TGTGCCAGCAGTCCGACCGTCGAAAAACTGTTTTTT
v_gene: TRBV9; d_gene: TRBD2; abundance: -; j_gene: TRBJ2-2; CDR3aa: CASTNLAGLNTGELFF; CDR3nt: TGTGCCAGCACCAACTTAGCGGGACTCAACACCGGGGAGCTGTTTTTT
v_gene: TRBV7-9; d_gene: TRBD1; abundance: few; j_gene: TRBJ2-4; CDR3aa: CASSFAQGASKNIQYF; CDR3nt: TGTGCCAGCAGCTTTGCCCAGGGGGCATCCAAAAACATTCAGTACTTC
v_gene: TRBV4-3; d_gene: -; abundance: -; j_gene: TRBJ1-4; CDR3aa: CASSQDRAGWSEKLFF; CDR3nt: TGCGCCAGCAGCCAAGATCGGGCGGGGTGGTCTGAAAAACTGTTTTTT
v_gene: TRBV6-5; d_gene: TRBD2; abundance: few; j_gene: TRBJ2-5; CDR3aa: CASSRLAEEETQYF; CDR3nt: TGTGCCAGCAGTCGACTAGCGGAGGAAGAGACCCAGTACTTC
v_gene: TRBV14; d_gene: -; abundance: few; j_gene: TRBJ1-1; CDR3aa: CASSLGGGAAFF; CDR3nt: TGTGCCAGCAGCCTAGGCGGGGGAGCAGCTTTCTTT
v_gene: TRBV7-3; d_gene: -; abundance: -; j_gene: TRBJ2-1; CDR3aa: CASSLWGVEQFF; CDR3nt: TGTGCCAGCAGCTTATGGGGGGTTGAGCAGTTCTTC
v_gene: TRBV12-5; d_gene: TRBD1; abundance: few; j_gene: TRBJ1-2; CDR3aa: CASGFARTGDPTF; CDR3nt: TGTGCTAGTGGTTTCGCTAGGACAGGGGACCCCACCTTC
v_gene: TRBV27; d_gene: -; abundance: few; j_gene: TRBJ1-5; CDR3aa: CASSYHTPQHF; CDR3nt: TGTGCCAGCAGTTACCATACGCCCCAGCATTTT
v_gene: TRBV27; d_gene: -; abundance: -; j_gene: TRBJ2-7; CDR3aa: CASSGDSSYEQYF; CDR3nt: TGTGCCAGCAGCGGGGACTCCTCCTACGAGCAGTACTTC
v_gene: TRBV30; d_gene: -; abundance: -; j_gene: TRBJ2-2; CDR3aa: CAWRGTGELFF; CDR3nt: TGTGCCTGGAGGGGCACCGGGGAGCTGTTTTTT
v_gene: TRBV2; d_gene: -; abundance: few; j_gene: TRBJ1-5; CDR3aa: CASSGLSGGRQPQHF; CDR3nt: TGTGCCAGCAGTGGTTTATCGGGAGGACGGCAGCCCCAGCATTTT
v_gene: TRBV28; d_gene: -; abundance: few; j_gene: TRBJ2-3; CDR3aa: CASSLSGIAQDHTDTQYF; CDR3nt: TGTGCCAGCAGTTTATCGGGGATAGCGCAGGATCACACAGATACGCAGTATTTT
v_gene: TRBV5-4; d_gene: -; abundance: -; j_gene: TRBJ2-5; CDR3aa: CASGSGAGGETQYF; CDR3nt: TGTGCCAGCGGCTCCGGGGCAGGGGGGGAGACCCAGTACTTC
v_gene: TRBV5-5; d_gene: -; abundance: -; j_gene: TRBJ1-2; CDR3aa: CASSLAGTSHGYTF; CDR3nt: TGTGCCAGCAGCTTGGCAGGGACAAGCCATGGCTACACCTTC
v_gene: TRBV19; d_gene: TRBD1; abundance: few; j_gene: TRBJ2-1; CDR3aa: CASSMGTGGINEQFF; CDR3nt: TGTGCCAGTAGTATGGGGACAGGGGGGATCAATGAGCAGTTCTTC
v_gene: TRBV2; d_gene: -; abundance: -; j_gene: TRBJ1-6; CDR3aa: CASSERGAASPLHF; CDR3nt: TGTGCCAGCAGTGAGCGGGGGGCGGCTTCACCCCTCCACTTT
v_gene: TRBV29-1; d_gene: TRBD1; abundance: -; j_gene: TRBJ2-5; CDR3aa: CSATTGETQYF; CDR3nt: TGCAGCGCTACGACAGGGGAGACCCAGTACTTC